Here is one T cell receptor (beta chain) with its context. Its cognate antigen is unknown. Germline CDR1 and CDR2: SGHRS and YFSETQ. Trimming cost V 4 bases and J 2 bases; bases outside gene matches: 4. This CDR3 has 15 amino acids. Clones were read by immunoSEQ multiplex PCR, and TCRdb kept only the in-frame ones, dropping some. The sample carries fewer than 200,000 clones, roughly 92% recorded once. This sample is drawn from a study of T cell responses to AZD1222 COVID-19 vaccine. Study outcomes and limitations: Increases in Spike-specific TCR breadth and depth were seen after two AZD1222 doses.

Specimen: peripheral blood, collected on day 0 of AZD1222 vaccination. This receptor was taken from an adult in good health. The rearrangement joins TRBV5-1 to TRBJ1-5; TRBD1 matches at 9 bases. The CDR3 nucleotides read TGCGCCAGCAGCGCCACAGGGGGCGGCAATCAGCCCCAGCATTTT. This encodes CASSATGGGNQPQHF. The full variable domain, its missing parts supplied by reference TRBV5-1 and TRBJ1-5, is KAGVTQTPRYLIKTRGQQVTLSCSPISGHRSVSWYQQTPGQGLQFLFEYFSETQRNKGNFPGRFSGRQFSNSRSEMNVSTLELGDSALYLCASSATGGGNQPQHFGDGTRLSIL.